This T cell receptor beta chain was obtained from a study of beta chain features in type 1 diabetes. Regarding the study as a whole: A cDNA-based sequencing approach could over-represent cells with high TCR expression. All four CD4+ subsets from Type 1 diabetes patients carried moderately but significantly shorter TCRB CDR3s.

The germline gives CDR1 GTSNPN, CDR2 SVGIG (reference sequence). The V end lost 2 bases, the J end lost 13 bases, and 12 bases lay between the germline ends. There are 11 residues in the CDR3. This clone was recorded a few times. Its antigen is undetermined. Sequencing targeted expressed TCRB transcripts, as all isolated RNA had been reverse transcribed. This table comes from immunoSEQ multiplex PCR, and its TCRdb copy is limited to in-frame clones, with some not included. This table has about 650,000 clones, around 12% appearing once. Sequenced material: naive CD4+ T cells from blood. V is TRBV30 and J is TRBJ1-3; D gene uncertain. The sequence was obtained from a man aged 25 to 40 with type 1 diabetes. Written as DNA, the CDR3 is TGTGCCTGGAGTCCCGGATACCCTATATATTTT. It yields the protein CAWSPGYPIYF.